These 10 T cell receptor beta chains originate from one sample sequenced in a study of shared T cell receptors in the human thymus. Repertoires were generated with immunoSEQ multiplex PCR, while TCRdb's copy carries only in-frame clones and drops some. The sample consists of some 400,000 clones, approximately 95% of them appearing once. The source material was thymocytes. The receptor set was obtained from a human donor.

This CDR3 is CASSPTRILAGVYYEQFF. Here the CDR3 DNA reads TGTGCCAGCTCACCAACCCGGATTCTAGCGGGAGTTTATTATGAGCAGTTCTTC. This chain connects TRBV18 to TRBJ2-1; 10 bases fit TRBD2. The CDR3 totals 18 residues. Germline loops: CDR1 KGHSH, CDR2 LQKENI. V shed 2 bases, J shed 8 bases, and the junction held 15 bases outside the gene matches.

The chain couples TRBV7-2 to TRBJ1-1; a weak D match, TRBD1 (5 bases). Trimming took 5 bases from V and 10 from J, leaving 17 bases between them. Germline V gene sequence: CDR1 SGHTA, CDR2 FQGNSA. The CDR3 spans 13 residues. CDR3 loop: CASSPVTSGGAFF. CDR3 DNA sequence: TGTGCCAGCAGCCCGGTCACCTCGGGGGGAGCTTTCTTT. Drawing the rest from reference TRBV7-2 and TRBJ1-1, the complete variable domain is GAGVSQSPSNKVTEKGKDVELRCDPISGHTALYWYRQSLGQGLEFLIYFQGNSAPDKSGLPSDRFSAERTGGSVSTLTIQRTQQEDSAVYLCASSPVTSGGAFFGQGTRLTVV.

This chain uses TRBV5-4 with TRBJ2-2, with D tentatively TRBD1 or TRBD2 (6 bases each). The CDR3 totals 14 residues. V shed 1 base and J shed 7 bases, with 11 bases lying between them. CDR1 and CDR2 (germline): SGHNT, YYREEE (reference sequence). CDR3 in DNA: TGTGCCAGCAGCTTGAAGGGGGGCTTCGGGGAGCTGTTTTTT. Its protein is CASSLKGGFGELFF.

The chain couples TRBV5-6 to TRBJ2-5; the match to TRBD2 covers 13 bases. V was pared by 2 bases and J by 7 bases, with 11 bases of the junction left unmatched. CDR1 SGHDT and CDR2 YYEEEE come from the germline V gene. The CDR3 spans 17 residues. CDR3 region: CASSLTGTSGNETTQYF. Here the CDR3 DNA reads TGTGCCAGCAGCTTAACCGGGACTAGCGGGAATGAGACGACCCAGTACTTC.

The count of this clone is one. CDR3 nucleotide sequence: TGTGCCAGCAGTTTCCAACTCCACAGGGATGTGTGCTATGGCTACACCTTC. The encoded protein is CASSFQLHRDVCYGYTF. V usage is TRBV28 and J usage is TRBJ1-2; the D gene is possibly TRBD1 (6 bases). Germline values: CDR1 MDHEN, CDR2 SYDVKM. Trimming removed 3 bases at V and 4 bases at J, with 21 bases between. This CDR3 comprises 17 residues.

V gene TRBV28 combines with J gene TRBJ2-1, with D possibly TRBD2 on 6 matching bases. The CDR3 totals 15 residues. CDR1 MDHEN and CDR2 SYDVKM come from the germline V gene. V was pared by 4 bases and J by 7 bases, with 17 bases between. The CDR3 is CASSSGDTGVNEQFF. CDR3 DNA: TGTGCCAGCAGTTCCGGAGATACGGGGGTTAATGAGCAGTTCTTC.

The chain uses TRBV14 and TRBJ2-7; 8 nucleotides line up with TRBD1. This CDR3 region has 16 residues. Looked up from germline, CDR1 is SGHDN and CDR2 is FVKESK. V was clipped by 0 bases and J by 4 bases; unmatched bases: 8. The chain's CDR3 is CASSQDPPRTGYEQYF. In DNA, the CDR3 is TGTGCCAGCAGCCAAGACCCCCCCCGGACAGGGTACGAGCAGTACTTC.

V and J are TRBV20-1 and TRBJ1-4, with D unresolved. This CDR3 spans 10 amino acids. Germline CDR1 DFQATT, CDR2 SNEGSKA (reference sequence). Trimming removed 6 bases at V and 10 bases at J, with 9 bases between. The CDR3 coding sequence is TGCAGTGCCATTGACCTAAAACTGTTTTTT. Its translation: CSAIDLKLFF.

V and J are TRBV11-2 and TRBJ1-2; the D is unclear. V lost 3 bases and J lost 7, with 6 bases in between. The CDR3 loop spans 11 amino acids. Germline V CDR1 and CDR2: SGHAT, FQNNGV. CDR3 amino acids: CASSFDGGYTF. The CDR3 nucleotides are TGTGCCAGCAGCTTCGACGGTGGCTACACCTTC.

This clone was seen a single time. The chain carries TRBV27 and TRBJ1-2, with 9 bases fitting TRBD1. With V trimmed by 10 bases and J by 4 bases, 10 bases remained unmatched. Germline CDR1 reads MNHEY; CDR2 reads SMNVEV (reference sequence). This CDR3 is built from 14 residues. CDR3 amino acids: CATVRDRVAYGYTF. CDR3 nucleotides: TGTGCCACCGTACGGGACAGGGTGGCCTATGGCTACACCTTC.